The 25 T cell receptor beta chains reported below all come from one sample, sequenced in a study of T-cell memory formation after mild COVID-19. TCRdb reprocessed the 5' RACE reads via MiXCR and lists one record per CDR3 protein. Here the sample spans under 250,000 distinct CDR3 sequences, about 16% being singletons. Sequences were obtained from PBMCs or a T cell subset sorted from them (not recorded which). Receptors originate from an adult woman who had mild COVID-19 (a few samples of this study predate the infection). Cell type and time point are not known.

This clonotype came up many times. The V call is TRBV5-5, the J call TRBJ1-1; D is undetermined. The CDR3 has 15 residues. Trimming took off 2 bases at V and 0 bases at J, with 11 bases between the two ends. CDR1 and CDR2 from the germline V gene are SGHKS and YYEKEE (reference sequence). CDR3 DNA sequence: TGTGCCAGCAGCTTTCAAAGGGTCATGAACACTGAAGCTTTCTTT. Translation gives CASSFQRVMNTEAFF. Looking up the rest from reference TRBV5-5 and TRBJ1-1 gives the full variable domain: DAGVTQSPTHLIKTRGQQVTLRCSPISGHKSVSWYQQVLGQGPQFIFQYYEKEERGRGNFPDRFSARQFPNYSSELNVNALLLGDSALYLCASSFQRVMNTEAFFGQGTRLTVV.

The chain couples TRBV18 to TRBJ2-7; the D gene is possibly TRBD2 (6 bases). Germline V lookup: CDR1 KGHSH, CDR2 LQKENI. V was shortened by 0 bases and J by 9 bases, with 18 bases between the two germline ends. CDR3 length: 15 residues. DNA for the CDR3: TGTGCCAGCTCACCACCGCGGGCTAGCGCCTGGGTGCAGTACTTC. Encoded protein: CASSPPRASAWVQYF.

This clonotype appeared many times. V and J are TRBV20-1 and TRBJ2-5; D unresolved. CDR1 is DFQATT, CDR2 SNEGSKA, per germline (reference sequence). Trimming took 6 bases from V and 6 from J, leaving 23 bases between them. CDR3 size: 15 residues. Here the CDR3 DNA reads TGCAGTGCCCAGAACGCGGAAGATTCAAAGCAGACCCAGTACTTC. Amino acids: CSAQNAEDSKQTQYF.

There are a few counts of this clonotype. The V and J genes are TRBV20-1 and TRBJ1-1; D is undetermined. This CDR3 is built from 13 residues. Germline lookup yields CDR1 DFQATT and CDR2 SNEGSKA (reference sequence). V was pared by 0 bases and J by 0 bases, with 5 bases between. CDR3 coding DNA: TGCAGTGCTAGAGAAGGGCTGAACACTGAAGCTTTCTTT. Its protein product is CSAREGLNTEAFF.

The genes are TRBV6-1 and TRBJ1-5, with D possibly being TRBD1 (6 bases). V lost 5 bases and J lost 0, with 14 bases in between. Germline values: CDR1 MNHNS, CDR2 SASEGT. CDR3 length equals 16 residues. The CDR3 DNA sequence: TGTGCCAGCAGTATACAAGGACAGAATAGCAATCAGCCCCAGCATTTT. It is translated as CASSIQGQNSNQPQHF.

The V gene is TRBV29-1, the J gene TRBJ1-5; D remains ambiguous. V lost 4 bases and J lost 2, with 6 bases in between. The CDR3 sequence is 12 residues long. The germline V gene has CDR1 SQVTM and CDR2 ANQGSEA. The CDR3 sequence is CSVVAGNQPQHF. The CDR3 nucleotides read TGCAGCGTTGTGGCCGGCAATCAGCCCCAGCATTTT.

The V and J genes are TRBV3-1 and TRBJ1-1; no firm D call. Trimming removed 4 bases from V and 1 base from J, with 19 bases in between. The CDR3 is 17 amino acids. Germline CDR1 reads LGHDT; CDR2 reads YNNKEL (reference sequence). CDR3 in amino acids: CASSRYVGHPGNTEAFF. The CDR3 DNA sequence: TGTGCCAGCAGCCGCTACGTCGGCCATCCTGGGAACACTGAAGCTTTCTTT.

J is TRBJ1-1 and V is TRBV28; D unclear. V lost 5 bases to trimming and J lost 4 bases, with 5 bases between them. The CDR3 has 11 residues. From germline, CDR1 is MDHEN and CDR2 SYDVKM. The CDR3 is CASSALTEAFF. The DNA of the CDR3 is TGTGCCAGCAGTGCCCTCACTGAAGCTTTCTTT. The full variable domain, completed using reference TRBV28 and TRBJ1-1, is DVKVTQSSRYLVKRTGEKVFLECVQDMDHENMFWYRQDPGLGLRLIYFSYDVKMKEKGDIPEGYSVSREKKERFSLILESASTNQTSMYLCASSALTEAFFGQGTRLTVV.

The gene calls are TRBV4-2 and TRBJ2-6; D not certain. V was trimmed by 1 base and J by 2 bases, leaving 6 bases between them. Per germline, CDR1 LGHNA and CDR2 YNFKEQ. There are 15 residues in the CDR3. The CDR3 sequence is CASSQGPAGANVLTF. CDR3 nucleotide sequence: TGTGCCAGCAGCCAAGGGCCAGCTGGGGCCAACGTCCTGACTTTC.

This clonotype was detected only a few times. V is TRBV25-1 and J is TRBJ1-1; 7 nucleotides line up with TRBD1. The V gene's germline CDR1 is MGHDK and CDR2 SYGVNS. Trimming took 8 bases from V and 4 from J; bases not matched to a gene: 10. This CDR3 comprises 14 residues. The chain's CDR3 is CASGRQGRSTEAFF. CDR3 sequence (DNA): TGTGCCAGCGGTAGACAGGGCCGGAGCACTGAAGCTTTCTTT.

This sequence joins TRBV30 and TRBJ2-3; perhaps TRBD1 as D (6 bases). The CDR3 loop spans 13 amino acids. Germline CDR1 GTSNPN, CDR2 SVGIG (reference sequence). The germline V and J ends were trimmed by 2 bases and 5 bases, with 11 bases remaining between them. CDR3 amino acids: CAWSPGAGDTQYF. The CDR3 coding sequence is TGTGCCTGGAGTCCAGGGGCGGGAGATACGCAGTATTTT.

This chain joins TRBV2 and TRBJ1-2, with D hard to call. Looked up from germline, CDR1 is SNHLY and CDR2 is FYNNEI. V lost 4 bases to trimming and J lost 0 bases, with 6 bases between them. The CDR3 length is 13 residues. The CDR3 sequence: CASSALTNYGYTF. The DNA for the CDR3 is TGTGCCAGCAGTGCTCTGACTAACTATGGCTACACCTTC.

This chain uses TRBV2 with TRBJ1-1; unclear D gene. The germline gives CDR1 SNHLY, CDR2 FYNNEI. The CDR3 has 13 amino acids. V lost 4 bases and J 3 bases, leaving 9 bases between the germline ends. This CDR3 reads CASSGQSHTEAFF. The CDR3 DNA reads as TGTGCCAGCAGTGGGCAGAGCCACACTGAAGCTTTCTTT.

This clonotype was observed a few times. This chain links TRBV2 with TRBJ2-5, with TRBD1 matching 8 bases. V lost 6 bases, J lost 2 bases, and 2 bases stayed unmatched. CDR1 and CDR2 from the germline V gene are SNHLY and FYNNEI. The CDR3 has 13 amino acids. The CDR3 here is CASRRDRQETQYF. In DNA, the CDR3 is TGTGCCAGCAGGAGGGACAGGCAAGAGACCCAGTACTTC.

The V call is TRBV29-1, the J call TRBJ2-5, with D maybe TRBD2 (6 bases). The V end lost 7 bases, the J end lost 5 bases, and 17 bases lay between the germline ends. Germline CDR1 SQVTM, CDR2 ANQGSEA. The length of the CDR3 is 13 residues. The CDR3 coding sequence is TGCAGCGCCCTGAGCGAGGGGAGGGAGACCCAGTACTTC. Its protein is CSALSEGRETQYF.

There are a few counts of this clonotype. The chain couples TRBV24-1 to TRBJ1-5, with D perhaps matching TRBD1 (5 bases). CDR1 is KGHDR and CDR2 is SFDVKD in the germline V gene. Trimming took off 4 bases at V and 2 bases at J, with 5 bases between the two ends. The CDR3 contains 13 residues. The CDR3: CATSEGGNQPQHF. The CDR3 nucleotides are TGTGCCACCAGTGAAGGGGGCAATCAGCCCCAGCATTTT.

This clonotype was recorded at least ten times. CDR3 sequence reads: CASSKGTGTYEQYF. Written as DNA, the CDR3 is TGTGCCAGCAGTAAAGGGACAGGAACCTACGAGCAGTACTTC. J is TRBJ2-7 and V is TRBV6-2 or TRBV6-3, with 8 bases fitting TRBD1. Germline CDR1 MNHEY, CDR2 SVGEGT. The CDR3 runs to 14 residues. Trimming removed 5 bases from V and 2 bases from J; junction bases left unmatched: 5.

Details on this clonotype: One junction end disagrees with the germline gene, perhaps due to a read error. This chain uses TRBV7-9 with TRBJ1-1, with D hard to call. Germline V gene data show CDR1 as SEHNR and CDR2 as FQNEAQ (reference sequence). The CDR3 extends over 8 amino acids. CDR3 in amino acids: CASSPGRW. CDR3 bases: TGTGCCAGCAGCCCTGGTCGTTGG.

This clonotype was recorded a few times. V gene TRBV12-3 or TRBV12-4 combines with J gene TRBJ2-1; 10 bases fit TRBD2. The CDR3 length is 17 residues. Trimming at V came to 1 base and at J to 4 bases, leaving 7 bases not matched to a gene. The CDR3, as DNA: TGTGCCAGCAGTTTAGTGTCCGGGACTAGCGCTTACAATGAGCAGTTCTTC. Its translation: CASSLVSGTSAYNEQFF.

This chain connects TRBV5-1 to TRBJ2-1; 13 bases map to TRBD2. The CDR3 consists of 14 residues. V dropped 4 bases and J dropped 8; count of bases not matched to a gene: 3. Germline V lookup: CDR1 SGHRS, CDR2 YFSETQ. As DNA, the CDR3 is TGCGCCAGCAGCCGGACTAGCGGGGGCGATGAGCAGTTCTTC. Translating it yields CASSRTSGGDEQFF.

J is TRBJ2-1 and V is TRBV5-1; 11 nucleotides align to TRBD2. Germline V CDR1 and CDR2: SGHRS, YFSETQ. The length of the CDR3 is 21 residues. The V segment lost 5 bases and the J segment 6 bases; nucleotides outside the gene matches: 25. In DNA, the CDR3 is TGCGCCAGCAGTTCCCCAAGGGGGGGGACAGCCTGGACTAGCGGGTTCAATGAGCAGTTCTTC. It is translated as CASSSPRGGTAWTSGFNEQFF.

V usage is TRBV18 and J usage is TRBJ2-7, with D hard to call. This CDR3 contains 14 residues. Germline assignment: CDR1 KGHSH and CDR2 LQKENI. V gave up 3 bases and J gave up 3 bases, with 12 bases separating them. CDR3 nucleotides: TGTGCCAGCTCACCTGCTAGTTCTAACTACGAGCAGTACTTC. It specifies CASSPASSNYEQYF.

The chain is built from TRBV10-3 and TRBJ2-7, with TRBD1 matching 8 bases. The CDR3 has 15 residues. Germline values: CDR1 ENHRY, CDR2 SYGVKD. Trimming took 4 bases from V and 3 from J; bases not matched to a gene: 8. The CDR3 nucleotides are TGTGCCATCAGTGGAACGACAGGGGCGAACTACGAGCAGTACTTC. Amino acid sequence: CAISGTTGANYEQYF.

This clonotype showed up many times. The chain couples TRBV20-1 to TRBJ2-1; TRBD2 matches 10 bases. The CDR3 runs to 17 residues. Germline V lookup: CDR1 DFQATT, CDR2 SNEGSKA (reference sequence). The J segment lost 11 bases and the V segment lost 7 bases, leaving 23 bases of the junction unmatched. The CDR3 DNA reads as TGCAGTGTCACCCACCCCCAAGCGGGAGGGAGCCTTTGGCAGCAGTTCTTC. The encoded protein is CSVTHPQAGGSLWQQFF.

This clonotype was observed at least ten times. The chain couples TRBV5-1 to TRBJ1-1; D perhaps matches TRBD1 (6 bases). Germline values: CDR1 SGHRS, CDR2 YFSETQ. CDR3 length: 12 amino acids. V was pared by 1 base and J by 5 bases, with 6 bases between. CDR3 residues: CASSLTGTEAFF. The CDR3 DNA is TGCGCCAGCAGCTTGACAGGGACTGAAGCTTTCTTT. The whole variable domain, remainder taken from reference TRBV5-1 and TRBJ1-1, is KAGVTQTPRYLIKTRGQQVTLSCSPISGHRSVSWYQQTPGQGLQFLFEYFSETQRNKGNFPGRFSGRQFSNSRSEMNVSTLELGDSALYLCASSLTGTEAFFGQGTRLTVV.